Given below is one T cell receptor beta chain in context. Its antigen is currently unknown. MiXCR, applied by TCRdb to the 5' RACE reads, yields one record per CDR3 protein. The sample holds some 600,000 distinct CDR3 sequences; about 7.6% are singletons and the top ten take 1.6%. The data are from a study of identical twins. Study-wide findings and caveats: Twins shared beta out-of-frame sequences in excess, but this excess was weaker.

Between the trimmed V and J ends, which lost 2 bases and 6 bases, there was a span of 11 bases. Germline V gene sequence: CDR1 MGHDK, CDR2 SYGVNS. The CDR3 runs 13 residues. This sample also appeared in a second study, on yellow fever vaccine responses in identical twins.

The rearrangement joins TRBV25-1 to TRBJ2-7, with D possibly being TRBD2 (6 bases). Sequencing input: PBMCs. The clonotype was recovered from a woman aged 18-29 years in good health. As DNA, the CDR3 is TGTGCCAGCAGTGAACTTAGCGGCGGCGAGCAGTACGTC. This codes for CASSELSGGEQYV.